A single T cell receptor beta chain is shown here with its context. The sample belongs to a study of monozygotic twins with inflammatory bowel disease. This CDR3 has 13 amino acids. CDR1 SGHVS and CDR2 FQNEAQ come from the germline V gene. TCRdb reprocessed the 5' RACE reads, keeping one entry per CDR3 protein, no DNA. The repertoire table contains 200,000 to 250,000 distinct CDR3 sequences. This sequence joins TRBV7-8 and TRBJ2-7; no DNA is available, so the TRBD2 call from TCRdb remains unchecked. Sequencing was carried out using blood. This sequence was found in a human donor with ulcerative colitis or Crohn's disease, or a healthy co-twin of an affected twin (not recorded which). The CDR3 loop reads CASSPGPAHEQYF.